Below are 10 T cell receptor beta chains sequenced from a single sample in a study of CD8+CD57+ T cells in acquired aplastic anemia. Profiles of TCR beta VDJ and CDR3 were generated from a genomic DNA template. TCRdb re-called the reads through MiXCR, storing one row per CDR3 protein. Found here are fewer than 300,000 distinct CDR3 sequences, 82% of them singletons; the top ten hold roughly 42%. Whoever was chosen for sequencing had shown CD8+CD57+ cell expansion by flow cytometry. The sequenced material came from sorted CD4+, CD8+, or CD8+CD57+ T cells (not recorded which) from PBMCs. These receptors were collected from a human donor with aplastic anemia.

The chain joins TRBV6-5 to TRBJ2-1; 8 bases are a match to TRBD2. The germline V gene encodes CDR1 MNHEY and CDR2 SVGAGI. The CDR3 has 15 residues. The V and J ends lost 6 bases and 10 bases, in that order; junction bases with no gene match: 14. CDR3 in DNA: TGTGCCAGCAGACCTCCGGGAGGGGAGCAAGGGGAGCAGTTCTTC. Translation: CASRPPGGEQGEQFF.

For this clonotype: The junction differs from germline at one of its ends, possibly a read error. The gene calls are TRBV2 and TRBJ1-1; no reliable D call. The germline V gene has CDR1 SNHLY and CDR2 FYNNEI. The CDR3 extends over 18 amino acids. The CDR3 spells CATSGPHGHTVSRTEAFF. CDR3 coding DNA: TGTGCCACCAGTGGGCCTCATGGGCACACAGTTTCGAGGACTGAAGCTTTCTTT.

Concerning this clonotype itself: Because it lacks the conserved phenylalanine or tryptophan at the end, this CDR3 is likely a read error. Because the CDR3's place on the DNA is in doubt, the DNA is left out and the CDR3 is given as listed by TCRdb. V gene TRBV2 combines with J gene TRBJ1-2; the table's D call, TRBD1, has no DNA check behind it. Germline CDR1 SNHLY, CDR2 FYNNEI. The CDR3 length is 15 residues, termini included. The CDR3 loop reads CASGGGGTDTQYFTP.

Comments on this clonotype: Relative to the germline gene, one junction end is altered; a read error may explain this. The chain has TRBV7-9 and TRBJ1-2, with D maybe TRBD1 (5 bases). The germline V gene encodes CDR1 SEHNR and CDR2 FQNEAQ (reference sequence). The CDR3 length is 14 residues. The CDR3 spells CASSFQRSGGSDAF. The CDR3 bases are TGTGCCAGCAGCTTTCAAAGAAGCGGGGGGAGCGACGCGTTC.

A note on this clonotype: The limits of the CDR3 on the DNA are not certain, so only TCRdb's listed CDR3 is given. The chain carries TRBV9 and TRBJ2-3; TRBD1 is taken as the D call from the table, unchecked against the DNA. Germline CDR1 is SGDLS and CDR2 is YYNGEE. The CDR3 contains 14 residues when both ends are counted. This CDR3 is CASSVAGGAGNTYF.

Comments on this clonotype: This is likely a read error, given that the CDR3 carries no conserved phenylalanine or tryptophan at its end. No DNA is shown, since the ends of the CDR3 on it are uncertain; the CDR3 is the one TCRdb lists. The CDR3 sequence is CASSDGGTETHTQGP. The chain employs TRBV2 and TRBJ2-3; the table names TRBD1, a call not compared with the DNA. Counting both end residues, the CDR3 totals 15 amino acids. Germline-derived CDR1 and CDR2 are SNHLY and FYNNEI.

The rearrangement links TRBV11-3 to TRBJ2-7, with 7 bases fitting TRBD1. Looked up from germline, CDR1 is SGHNT and CDR2 is YENEEA. This CDR3 region has 18 residues. Trimming took 5 bases from V and 1 from J; bases not matched to a gene: 17. This CDR3 is CASSLRVLGTALSYEQYV. CDR3 DNA: TGTGCCAGCAGCCTCCGGGTTCTTGGGACAGCCCTTTCCTACGAGCAGTACGTC.

The chain is built from TRBV2 and TRBJ1-2; D may be TRBD1 (6 bases). Trimming stripped 6 bases from V and 3 bases from J, with 20 bases between. Per the germline V gene, CDR1 is SNHLY and CDR2 is FYNNEI. This CDR3 region has 16 residues. CDR3 residues: CASSAGDRDQDYGYTF. The DNA for the CDR3 is TGTGCCAGCAGCGCAGGGGATAGGGACCAGGACTATGGCTACACCTTC.

The chain combines TRBV7-8 with TRBJ1-1, with D maybe TRBD1 (6 bases). The germline V and J ends were trimmed by 1 base and 10 bases, with 16 bases remaining between them. The germline V gene has CDR1 SGHVS and CDR2 FQNEAQ. There are 14 residues in the CDR3. The CDR3: CASSLDALNRAAFF. The DNA for the CDR3 is TGTGCCAGCAGCTTAGACGCACTAAACAGGGCAGCTTTCTTT.

The chain carries TRBV7-2 and TRBJ1-4; no reliable D call. CDR1 is SGHTA and CDR2 is FQGNSA in the germline V gene. V dropped 1 base and J dropped 15 bases, with 21 bases sitting between them. The CDR3 covers 15 residues. CDR3 sequence (DNA): TGTGCCAGCAGCTTAGGCGGAGGAACCAATACGAAATTGTTTTTT. Translated, it gives CASSLGGGTNTKLFF.